Listed below are T cell receptor beta chains from one sample, sequenced in a study of CD8 T cells in Susac syndrome. Each CDR3 protein is one row after TCRdb ran MiXCR on the immunoSEQ multiplex PCR reads. Of some 180,000 distinct CDR3 sequences listed, approximately 94% were seen once; the top ten hold approximately 0.1%. Source material: CD4+ T cells from PBMCs. Source of these receptors: a human donor in good health. The CDR3 runs from the conserved cysteine through the conserved F or W. Fields, in order: V gene, clone size, D gene, J gene, CDR3 protein, CDR3 DNA. D genes are given only for firm matches. Some rows have no size entry. The others give once, few or many, or a class for an expanded clone.

>TRBV4-1|-|TRBD1|TRBJ1-1
CASSTGGIMNTEAFF
TGCGCCAGCTCAACAGGGGGGATAATGAACACTGAAGCTTTCTTT
>TRBV5-6|-|-|TRBJ2-7
CASSLLRGTEQYF
TGTGCCAGCAGCTTACTCCGGGGCACCGAGCAGTACTTC
>TRBV7-9|-|-|TRBJ2-3
CASSLAWLADTQYF
TGTGCCAGCAGCTTAGCGTGGCTAGCAGATACGCAGTATTTT
>TRBV27|-|-|TRBJ2-1
CASSPPGKTYNEQFF
TGTGCCAGCAGTCCCCCAGGGAAAACCTACAATGAGCAGTTCTTC
>TRBV6-2/TRBV6-3|-|TRBD1|TRBJ1-1
CASRTGQGRENTEAFF
TGTGCCAGCCGCACGGGACAGGGACGGGAGAACACTGAAGCTTTCTTT
>TRBV5-1|-|TRBD1|TRBJ2-1
CASSLVPGQGNDEQFF
TGCGCCAGCAGCTTGGTCCCGGGACAGGGTAACGATGAGCAGTTCTTC
>TRBV5-6|once|TRBD1|TRBJ2-7
CASSPQDRDDEQYF
TGTGCCAGCAGCCCTCAGGACAGGGATGACGAGCAGTACTTC
>TRBV24-1|-|-|TRBJ2-7
CATSPTSSHEQYF
TGTGCCACCAGTCCAACTAGTTCGCACGAGCAGTACTTC
>TRBV5-4|-|-|TRBJ2-3
CASSLDGVTSTDTQYF
TGTGCCAGCAGCTTGGATGGCGTTACTAGCACAGATACGCAGTATTTT
>TRBV29-1|-|-|TRBJ2-1
CSEEVWGNEQFF
TGCAGCGAGGAGGTTTGGGGCAATGAGCAGTTCTTC
>TRBV29-1|-|-|TRBJ2-1
CSVVRLGNEQFF
TGCAGCGTTGTCCGACTAGGCAATGAGCAGTTCTTC
>TRBV5-1|-|-|TRBJ1-2
CASSLAAGALYGYTF
TGCGCCAGCAGCTTGGCCGCAGGGGCCTTGTATGGCTACACCTTC
>TRBV19|once|-|TRBJ2-1
CASRRGGNEQFF
TGTGCCAGCCGGAGAGGCGGCAATGAGCAGTTCTTC
>TRBV20-1|-|TRBD2|TRBJ2-5
CSAGLVQETQYF
TGCAGTGCTGGACTAGTCCAAGAGACCCAGTACTTC
>TRBV15|-|-|TRBJ2-6
CATSLGQPSGANVLTF
TGTGCCACCAGCCTCGGACAGCCTTCTGGGGCCAACGTCCTGACTTTC
>TRBV29-1|-|TRBD1|TRBJ2-2
CSVAPGQGSGELFF
TGCAGCGTTGCACCCGGACAGGGGTCCGGGGAGCTGTTTTTT
>TRBV28|-|-|TRBJ1-2
CASSLTGRGYTF
TGTGCCAGCAGTTTAACAGGAAGAGGCTACACCTTC
>TRBV20-1|-|-|TRBJ2-6
CSAREALGGANVLTF
TGCAGTGCTAGAGAGGCCCTGGGAGGGGCCAACGTCCTGACTTTC
>TRBV3-1|-|-|TRBJ2-4
CASSFPETGDIQYF
TGTGCCAGCAGCTTCCCCGAAACGGGTGACATTCAGTACTTC
>TRBV18|-|TRBD1|TRBJ1-5
CASSPGTVGQPQHF
TGTGCCAGCTCGCCCGGGACAGTAGGACAGCCCCAGCATTTT
>TRBV20-1|-|TRBD1|TRBJ2-1
CSAAKQGISYNEQFF
TGCAGTGCCGCCAAACAGGGGATCTCCTACAATGAGCAGTTCTTC
>TRBV24-1|-|-|TRBJ2-1
CATSDPPEQFF
TGTGCCACCAGTGACCCCCCAGAGCAGTTCTTC
>TRBV19|-|TRBD1|TRBJ2-7
CASSLRQGIHEQYF
TGTGCCAGTAGTCTAAGACAGGGGATCCACGAGCAGTACTTC
>TRBV6-2/TRBV6-3|-|-|TRBJ1-5
CASSNWITGYQPQHF
TGTGCCAGCAGTAATTGGATAACCGGGTATCAGCCCCAGCATTTT
>TRBV20-1|-|-|TRBJ2-7
CSARDSSYEQYF
TGCAGTGCTCGTGATAGCTCCTACGAGCAGTACTTC
>TRBV20-1|-|-|TRBJ1-1
CSARANRGTTEAFF
TGCAGTGCTAGGGCAAACCGGGGGACCACTGAAGCTTTCTTT
>TRBV6-2/TRBV6-3|-|TRBD1|TRBJ2-1
CASRKTGENNEQFF
TGTGCCAGCAGAAAGACAGGGGAAAACAATGAGCAGTTCTTC
>TRBV7-9|-|TRBD2|TRBJ2-1
CASSSYRTSGTYNEQFF
TGTGCCAGCAGCTCCTATAGGACTAGCGGGACTTACAATGAGCAGTTCTTC
>TRBV20-1|-|-|TRBJ2-6
CSARLPDRVGANVLTF
TGCAGTGCTAGGCTACCTGACAGAGTAGGGGCCAACGTCCTGACTTTC
>TRBV23-1|-|-|TRBJ2-7
CADLRGYEQYF
TGCGCCGACCTGAGAGGCTACGAGCAGTACTTC
>TRBV29-1|-|-|TRBJ1-1
CSLNDRNTEAFF
TGCAGCCTGAACGACAGGAACACTGAAGCTTTCTTT
>TRBV10-2|-|-|TRBJ1-5
CASSNGGGIHQPQHF
TGCGCCAGCAGCAACGGCGGGGGTATTCATCAGCCCCAGCATTTT
>TRBV2|-|-|TRBJ2-5
CATAGTLQETQYF
TGTGCCACCGCCGGGACTTTACAAGAGACCCAGTACTTC
>TRBV20-1|-|TRBD2|TRBJ2-7
CSSRGGRYEQYF
TGCAGTTCCAGAGGCGGGAGATACGAGCAGTACTTC
>TRBV27|-|TRBD2|TRBJ2-7
CASSTFTSTPSGRPTEQYF
TGTGCCAGCAGTACCTTCACGTCGACTCCTAGCGGGAGGCCAACCGAGCAGTACTTC
>TRBV30|-|TRBD2|TRBJ2-7
CAWNIAGAVMEQYF
TGTGCCTGGAATATAGCGGGAGCAGTCATGGAGCAGTACTTC
>TRBV9|-|-|TRBJ2-1
CASSVVVEFRIGEQFF
TGTGCCAGCAGCGTAGTAGTCGAATTTCGTATCGGGGAGCAGTTCTTC
>TRBV28|-|-|TRBJ2-4
CASSTPRSPKNIQYF
TGTGCCAGCAGTACACCGAGGAGTCCTAAAAACATTCAGTACTTC
>TRBV12-3/TRBV12-4|-|-|TRBJ2-2
CASKLGYGAANTGELFF
TGTGCCAGCAAATTGGGGTACGGGGCTGCGAACACCGGGGAGCTGTTTTTT
>TRBV29-1|-|TRBD1|TRBJ2-5
CSVGSTGVETQYF
TGCAGCGTTGGCTCGACAGGGGTAGAGACCCAGTACTTC
>TRBV18|-|-|TRBJ2-1
CASSREGYNEQFF
TGTGCCAGCTCACGCGAGGGCTACAATGAGCAGTTCTTC
>TRBV20-1|-|-|TRBJ2-5
CSARESGPRETQYF
TGCAGTGCTAGAGAATCAGGGCCGCGGGAGACCCAGTACTTC
>TRBV24-1|-|TRBD1|TRBJ1-1
CATRDRVNTEAFF
TGTGCCACCAGAGACAGGGTGAACACTGAAGCTTTCTTT
>TRBV23-1|-|-|TRBJ1-1
CAARGPNMNTEAFF
TGCGCCGCTCGAGGTCCTAACATGAACACTGAAGCTTTCTTT
>TRBV7-2|-|-|TRBJ1-5
CASSRRYSNQPQHF
TGTGCCAGCAGCCGACGGTATAGCAATCAGCCCCAGCATTTT
>TRBV24-1|-|-|TRBJ2-3
CATSAGSNGTDTQYF
TGTGCCACCAGTGCCGGGAGTAATGGCACAGATACGCAGTATTTT
>TRBV5-4|once|TRBD2|TRBJ2-7
CASSARLAEPEQYF
TGTGCCAGCAGCGCTCGACTAGCGGAGCCCGAGCAGTACTTC
>TRBV12-3/TRBV12-4|-|-|TRBJ1-5
CASSLAGPGQPQHF
TGTGCCAGCAGTCTCGCCGGCCCGGGGCAGCCCCAGCATTTT
>TRBV20-1|-|TRBD2|TRBJ2-7
CSAEDLAGTSYEQYF
TGCAGTGCTGAGGATTTAGCGGGCACGTCCTACGAGCAGTACTTC
>TRBV30|-|-|TRBJ1-1
CAWSVAGSTEAFF
TGTGCCTGGAGTGTTGCAGGGAGCACTGAAGCTTTCTTT
>TRBV30|once|-|TRBJ2-3
CAWSVSADTQYF
TGTGCCTGGAGTGTATCGGCAGATACGCAGTATTTT
>TRBV4-2|-|TRBD2|TRBJ2-5
CASSQGTSGRIQETQYF
TGTGCCAGCAGCCAGGGGACTAGCGGGAGGATCCAAGAGACCCAGTACTTC
>TRBV5-4|-|-|TRBJ2-7
CASSYGAGSTYEQYF
TGTGCCAGCAGCTATGGGGCAGGGTCTACCTACGAGCAGTACTTC
>TRBV28|-|TRBD1|TRBJ2-7
CASTSTGEAYEQYF
TGTGCCAGCACCTCGACAGGGGAGGCCTACGAGCAGTACTTC
>TRBV20-1|-|TRBD1|TRBJ2-7
CSARWTGSYEQYF
TGCAGTGCTAGATGGACAGGTTCCTACGAGCAGTACTTC